This TCR beta chain appears in the sequencing data of a study of blood T cell repertoires in COVID-19. Study overall: The cDNA or gDNA used as material had been derived from T cells, B-cell-depleted T cells, or PBMCs.

Method: immunoSEQ multiplex PCR; TCRdb's copy keeps in-frame clones and lacks some. Of roughly 300,000 clones listed, approximately 84% were seen once; the top ten hold roughly 1.5%. Seattle enrolled patients during active infection and tracked them longitudinally. CDR3 length: 14 amino acids. The germline V gene has CDR1 MNHEY and CDR2 SVGAGI. Trimming removed 6 bases from V and 3 bases from J, with 13 bases in between. The specimen was peripheral blood. The chain combines TRBV6-5 with TRBJ2-3, with D tentatively TRBD1 (6 bases). The sequence was collected from a human donor with COVID-19, enrolled during active disease. The donor label of this sample is uncertain. The CDR3 sequence is CASSYRQETDTQYF. Written as DNA, the CDR3 is TGTGCCAGCAGCTACCGACAGGAGACAGATACGCAGTATTTT.